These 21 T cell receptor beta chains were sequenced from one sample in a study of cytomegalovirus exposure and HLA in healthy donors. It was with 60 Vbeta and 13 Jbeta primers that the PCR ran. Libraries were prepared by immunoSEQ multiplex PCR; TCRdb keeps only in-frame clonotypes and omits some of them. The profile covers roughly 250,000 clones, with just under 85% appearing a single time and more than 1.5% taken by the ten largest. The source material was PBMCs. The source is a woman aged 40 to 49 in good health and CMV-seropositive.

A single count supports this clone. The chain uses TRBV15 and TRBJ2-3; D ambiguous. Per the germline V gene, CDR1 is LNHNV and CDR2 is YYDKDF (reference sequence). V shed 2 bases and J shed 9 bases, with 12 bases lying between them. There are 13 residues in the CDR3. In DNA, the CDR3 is TGTGCCACCAGCAGATCCCGAGTTGAGACGCAGTATTTT. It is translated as CATSRSRVETQYF.

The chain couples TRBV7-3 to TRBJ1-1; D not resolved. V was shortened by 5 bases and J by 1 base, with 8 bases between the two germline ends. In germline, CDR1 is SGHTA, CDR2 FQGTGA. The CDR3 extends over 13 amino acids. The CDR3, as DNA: TGTGCCAGCAGCCTGAGACAGAACACTGAAGCTTTCTTT. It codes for CASSLRQNTEAFF.

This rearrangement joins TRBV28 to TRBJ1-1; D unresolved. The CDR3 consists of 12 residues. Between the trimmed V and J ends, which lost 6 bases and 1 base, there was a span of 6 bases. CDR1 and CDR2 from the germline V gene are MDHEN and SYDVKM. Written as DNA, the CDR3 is TGTGCCAGCAGGGAGGGGAACACTGAAGCTTTCTTT. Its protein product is CASREGNTEAFF.

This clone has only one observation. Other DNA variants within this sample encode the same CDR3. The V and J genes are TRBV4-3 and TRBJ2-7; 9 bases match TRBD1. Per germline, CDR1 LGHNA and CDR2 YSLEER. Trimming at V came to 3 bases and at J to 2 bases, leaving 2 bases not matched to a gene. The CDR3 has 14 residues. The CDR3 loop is CASSHGTGTYEQYF. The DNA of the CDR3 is TGCGCCAGCAGCCATGGGACAGGGACCTACGAGCAGTACTTC.

DNA of the CDR3: TGCAGCGTGGAGCTGGACGGGACAGGGGTCTACGAGCAGTACTTC. Translated: CSVELDGTGVYEQYF. The chain has TRBV29-1 and TRBJ2-7, with TRBD1 identical over 10 bases. After removal of 6 bases from V and 3 bases from J, the junction contained 11 bases not matched to a gene. This CDR3 contains 15 residues. The germline CDR1 and CDR2 sequences are SQVTM and ANQGSEA.

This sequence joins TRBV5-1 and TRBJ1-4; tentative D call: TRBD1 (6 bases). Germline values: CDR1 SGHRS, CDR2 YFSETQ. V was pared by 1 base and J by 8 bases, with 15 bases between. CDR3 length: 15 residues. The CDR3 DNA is TGCGCCAGCAGCTTGTTGTCAGGGGCCGGGGAAAAACTGTTTTTT. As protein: CASSLLSGAGEKLFF.

The CDR3 protein is CASSQEGEQGAEAFF. The CDR3, as DNA: TGCGCCAGCAGCCAAGAGGGGGAACAGGGAGCTGAAGCTTTCTTT. The gene calls are TRBV4-1 and TRBJ1-1; D is perhaps TRBD1 (6 bases). The CDR3 consists of 15 residues. Germline V gives CDR1 MGHRA, CDR2 YSYEKL. Trimming removed 0 bases at V and 6 bases at J, with 14 bases between.

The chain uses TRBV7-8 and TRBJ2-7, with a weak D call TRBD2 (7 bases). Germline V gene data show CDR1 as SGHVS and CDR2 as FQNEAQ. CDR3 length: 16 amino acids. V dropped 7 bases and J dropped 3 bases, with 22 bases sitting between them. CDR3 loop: CASTPGGLNVIYEQYF. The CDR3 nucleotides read TGTGCCAGCACCCCGGGGGGCCTTAATGTCATCTACGAGCAGTACTTC.

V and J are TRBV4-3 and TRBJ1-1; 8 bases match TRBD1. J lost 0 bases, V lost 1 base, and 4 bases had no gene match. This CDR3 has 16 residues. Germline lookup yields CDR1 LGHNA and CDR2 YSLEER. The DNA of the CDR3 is TGCGCCAGCAGCCAAGGGACAGGGTTCATGAACACTGAAGCTTTCTTT. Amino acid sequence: CASSQGTGFMNTEAFF.

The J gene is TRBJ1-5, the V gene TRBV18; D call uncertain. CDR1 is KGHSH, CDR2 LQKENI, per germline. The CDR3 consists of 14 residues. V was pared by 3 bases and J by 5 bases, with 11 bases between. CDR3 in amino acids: CASSPGGRDQPQHF. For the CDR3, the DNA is TGTGCCAGCTCACCGGGAGGTAGGGATCAGCCCCAGCATTTT.

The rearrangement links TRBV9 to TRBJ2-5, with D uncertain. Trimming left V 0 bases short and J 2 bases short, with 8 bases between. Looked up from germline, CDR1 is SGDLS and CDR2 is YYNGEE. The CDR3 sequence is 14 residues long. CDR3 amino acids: CASSVGTTQETQYF. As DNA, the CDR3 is TGTGCCAGCAGCGTAGGCACTACACAAGAGACCCAGTACTTC.

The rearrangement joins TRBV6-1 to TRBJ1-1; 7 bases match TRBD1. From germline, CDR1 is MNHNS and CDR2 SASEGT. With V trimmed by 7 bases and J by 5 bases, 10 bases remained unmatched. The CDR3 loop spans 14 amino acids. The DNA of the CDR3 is TGTGCCAGCATATTAGGGGGCTCGAGGACTGAAGCTTTCTTT. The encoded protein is CASILGGSRTEAFF.

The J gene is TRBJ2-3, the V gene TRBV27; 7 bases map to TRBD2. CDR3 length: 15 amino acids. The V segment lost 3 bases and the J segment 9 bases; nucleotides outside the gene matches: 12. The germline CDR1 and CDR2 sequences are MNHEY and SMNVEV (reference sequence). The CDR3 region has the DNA TGTGCCAGCAGTTTGCTGACTAGCCAACCGAGGACGCAGTATTTT. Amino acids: CASSLLTSQPRTQYF.

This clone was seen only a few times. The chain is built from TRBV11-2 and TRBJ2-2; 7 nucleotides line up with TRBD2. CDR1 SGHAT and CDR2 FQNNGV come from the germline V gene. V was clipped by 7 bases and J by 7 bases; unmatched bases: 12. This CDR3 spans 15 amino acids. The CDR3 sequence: CASTPPRLAFGELFF. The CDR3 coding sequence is TGTGCCAGCACCCCGCCCCGACTAGCTTTCGGGGAGCTGTTTTTT.

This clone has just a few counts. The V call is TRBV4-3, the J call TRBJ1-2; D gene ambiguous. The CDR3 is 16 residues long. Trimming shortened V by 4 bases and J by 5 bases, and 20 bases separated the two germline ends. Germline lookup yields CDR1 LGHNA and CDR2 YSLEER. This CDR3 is CASSPELASAKYGYTF. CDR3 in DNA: TGCGCCAGCAGCCCCGAATTAGCAAGCGCCAAATATGGCTACACCTTC.

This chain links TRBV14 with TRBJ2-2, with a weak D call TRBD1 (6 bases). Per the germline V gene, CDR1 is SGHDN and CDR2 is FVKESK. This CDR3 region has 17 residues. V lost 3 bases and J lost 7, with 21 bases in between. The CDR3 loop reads CASSHVPGHPEDGELFF. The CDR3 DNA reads TGTGCCAGCAGCCACGTACCGGGACACCCTGAGGACGGGGAGCTGTTTTTT.

Written as DNA, the CDR3 is TGTGCCAGCAGTTCGGACAGTGGGGAGACCCAGTACTTC. It specifies CASSSDSGETQYF. J is TRBJ2-5 and V is TRBV27; tentative D call: TRBD1 (6 bases). Trimming removed 4 bases at V and 5 bases at J, with 11 bases between. This CDR3 spans 13 amino acids. CDR1 is MNHEY, CDR2 SMNVEV, per germline (reference sequence).

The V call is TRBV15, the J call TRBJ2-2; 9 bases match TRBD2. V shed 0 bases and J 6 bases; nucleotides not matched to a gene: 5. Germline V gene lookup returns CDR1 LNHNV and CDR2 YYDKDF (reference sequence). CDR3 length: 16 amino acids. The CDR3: CATSRDLREGPGELFF. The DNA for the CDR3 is TGTGCCACCAGCAGAGATTTGCGGGAGGGCCCCGGGGAGCTGTTTTTT.

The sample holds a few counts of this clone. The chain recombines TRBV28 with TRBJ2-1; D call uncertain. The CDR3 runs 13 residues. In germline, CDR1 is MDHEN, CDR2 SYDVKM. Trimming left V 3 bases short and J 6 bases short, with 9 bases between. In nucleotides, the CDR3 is TGTGCCAGCAGTTTGGCTAGTCCCAATGAGCAGTTCTTC. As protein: CASSLASPNEQFF.

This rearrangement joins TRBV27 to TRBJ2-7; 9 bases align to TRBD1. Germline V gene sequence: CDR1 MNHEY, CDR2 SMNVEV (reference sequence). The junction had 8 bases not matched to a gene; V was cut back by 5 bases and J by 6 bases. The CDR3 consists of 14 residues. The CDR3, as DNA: TGTGCCAGCAGTCTACAGGGGGCGACCCTCGAGCAGTACTTC. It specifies CASSLQGATLEQYF.

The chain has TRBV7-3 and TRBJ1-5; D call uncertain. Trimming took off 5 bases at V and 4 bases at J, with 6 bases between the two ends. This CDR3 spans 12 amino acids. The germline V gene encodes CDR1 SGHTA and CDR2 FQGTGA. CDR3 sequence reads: CASSPGNQPQHF. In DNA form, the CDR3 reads TGTGCCAGCAGCCCCGGGAATCAGCCCCAGCATTTT.